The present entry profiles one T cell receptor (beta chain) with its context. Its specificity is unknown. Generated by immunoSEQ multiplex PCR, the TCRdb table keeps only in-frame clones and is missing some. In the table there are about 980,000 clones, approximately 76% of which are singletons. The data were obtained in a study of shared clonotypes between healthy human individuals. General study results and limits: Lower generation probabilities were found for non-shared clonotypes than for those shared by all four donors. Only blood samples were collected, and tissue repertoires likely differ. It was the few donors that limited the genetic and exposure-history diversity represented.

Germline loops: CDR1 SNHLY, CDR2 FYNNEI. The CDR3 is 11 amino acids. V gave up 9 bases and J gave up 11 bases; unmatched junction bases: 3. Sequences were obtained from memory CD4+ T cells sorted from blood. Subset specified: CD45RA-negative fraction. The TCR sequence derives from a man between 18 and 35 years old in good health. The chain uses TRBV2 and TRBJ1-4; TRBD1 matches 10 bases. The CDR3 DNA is TGTGCCAGGGGGGGACAGGGGAAACTGTTTTTT. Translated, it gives CARGGQGKLFF. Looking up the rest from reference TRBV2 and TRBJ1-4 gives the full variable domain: EPEVTQTPSHQVTQMGQEVILRCVPISNHLYFYWYRQILGQKVEFLVSFYNNEISEKSEIFDDQFSVERPDGSNFTLKIRSTKLEDSAMYFCARGGQGKLFFGSGTQLSVL.